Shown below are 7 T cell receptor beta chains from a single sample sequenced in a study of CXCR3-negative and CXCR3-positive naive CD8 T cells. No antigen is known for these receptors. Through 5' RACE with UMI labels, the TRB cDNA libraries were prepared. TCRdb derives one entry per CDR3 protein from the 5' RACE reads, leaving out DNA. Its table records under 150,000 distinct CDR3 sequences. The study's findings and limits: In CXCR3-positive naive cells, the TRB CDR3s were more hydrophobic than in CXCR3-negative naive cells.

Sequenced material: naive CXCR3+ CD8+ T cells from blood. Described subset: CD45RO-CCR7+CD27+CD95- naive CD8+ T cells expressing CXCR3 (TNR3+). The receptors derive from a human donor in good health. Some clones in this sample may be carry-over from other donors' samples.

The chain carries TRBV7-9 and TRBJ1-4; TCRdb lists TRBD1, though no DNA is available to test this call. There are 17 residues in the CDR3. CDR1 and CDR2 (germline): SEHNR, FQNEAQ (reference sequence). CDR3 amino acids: CASSPLGGPFDNEKLFF.

CDR3: CASSLSAQRESYEQYF. The V gene is TRBV12-3 or TRBV12-4, the J gene TRBJ2-7; no DNA is available, so the TRBD2 call from TCRdb remains unchecked. The CDR3 contains 16 residues.

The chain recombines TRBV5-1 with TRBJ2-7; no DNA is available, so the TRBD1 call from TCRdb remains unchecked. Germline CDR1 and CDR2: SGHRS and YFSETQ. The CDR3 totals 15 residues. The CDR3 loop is CASSLSRGFSYEQYF.

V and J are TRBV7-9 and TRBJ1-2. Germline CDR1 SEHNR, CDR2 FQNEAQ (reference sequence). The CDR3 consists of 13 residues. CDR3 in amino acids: CASRPSQDYGYTF.

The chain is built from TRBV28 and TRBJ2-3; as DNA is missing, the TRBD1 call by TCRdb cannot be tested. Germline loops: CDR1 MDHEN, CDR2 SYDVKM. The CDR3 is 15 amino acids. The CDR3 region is CASSQDRLSTDTQYF.

CDR3: CASSLVSGATGELFF. V gene TRBV5-1 combines with J gene TRBJ2-2. The CDR3 length is 15 residues. The germline V gene has CDR1 SGHRS and CDR2 YFSETQ.

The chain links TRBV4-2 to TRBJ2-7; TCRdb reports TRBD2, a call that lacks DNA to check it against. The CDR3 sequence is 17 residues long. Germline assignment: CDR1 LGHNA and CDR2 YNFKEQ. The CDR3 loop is CASSQREPGLAGDEQYF.